A selection of T cell receptor beta chains follows, all from one sample in a study of OX40 agonist ivuxolimab in advanced cancers. TCRdb keeps only in-frame clones here, not all; method: immunoSEQ multiplex PCR. The sample has 75,000 to 100,000 clones; roughly nine tenths are singletons. Sample: CD4+ or CD8+ T cells sorted from blood, taken in a trial of the OX40 agonist ivuxolimab. These receptors were taken from an adult with an advanced solid tumor such as melanoma, head and neck, liver or kidney cancer. CDR3s include the opening cysteine and the closing phenylalanine or tryptophan. A D gene is named only where the DNA matches it firmly. Not all rows give a size; the values are once, few, many and, for expanded clones, a class.

abundance,j_gene,d_gene,v_gene,CDR3nt,CDR3aa
-,TRBJ2-3,TRBD2,TRBV4-1,TGCGCCAGCAGCCAAGGGGTGACTAGCGGGAGTGCAGATACGCAGTATTTT,CASSQGVTSGSADTQYF
-,TRBJ1-1,-,TRBV6-5,TGTGCCAGCAAGGCGGGGCCCACTGAAGCTTTCTTT,CASKAGPTEAFF
-,TRBJ2-2,TRBD2,TRBV7-9,TGTGCCAGCAGTCTAGACCCGGGACTAGCGACCACCGGGGAGCTGTTTTTT,CASSLDPGLATTGELFF
-,TRBJ2-3,TRBD1,TRBV5-1,TGCGCCAGCAGCTTGGAGGCAGGGGGAAACACAGATACGCAGTATTTT,CASSLEAGGNTDTQYF
-,TRBJ1-4,-,TRBV7-9,TGTGCCAGCAGCTTTAAGTTCAGATCGGATGAGGGTGAAAAACTGTTTTTT,CASSFKFRSDEGEKLFF
-,TRBJ1-1,-,TRBV5-4,TGTGCCAGCAGCTTTGGGGCTTTTAACACTGAAGCTTTCTTT,CASSFGAFNTEAFF
-,TRBJ1-1,-,TRBV5-1,TGCGCCAGCAGCTTTTTCCCCAGGCAAGGCGGCACTGAAGCTTTCTTT,CASSFFPRQGGTEAFF
-,TRBJ1-2,-,TRBV11-2,TGTGCCAGCAGCCAATCCGTCGGTAACTATGGCTACACCTTC,CASSQSVGNYGYTF
-,TRBJ1-5,-,TRBV6-5,TGTGCCAGCAGTTACGTGGCAGGGGAACAGCCCCAGCATTTT,CASSYVAGEQPQHF
-,TRBJ2-1,-,TRBV5-1,TGCGCCAGCAGCGTCATAAGCGGAAGCTCCTACAATGAGCAGTTCTTC,CASSVISGSSYNEQFF
-,TRBJ2-7,TRBD2,TRBV7-2,TGTGCCAGCAGCTTTAGCGGGAGCGCCTACGAGCAGTACTTC,CASSFSGSAYEQYF
-,TRBJ2-1,-,TRBV5-4,TGTGCCAGCAGCTTCGGATCATTCTACAATGAGCAGTTCTTC,CASSFGSFYNEQFF
-,TRBJ2-3,TRBD2,TRBV27,TGTGCCAGCAGTTCAAGCGGGAGGACCCCAGATACGCAGTATTTT,CASSSSGRTPDTQYF
once,TRBJ2-1,TRBD2,TRBV7-3,TGTGCCAGCAGCCCCCTAGCGGGAGAGTACAATGAGCAGTTCTTC,CASSPLAGEYNEQFF
-,TRBJ1-4,TRBD1,TRBV5-1,TGCGCCAGCAGCCCGGACAGGGGAGGTGAAAAACTGTTTTTT,CASSPDRGGEKLFF
-,TRBJ2-7,TRBD2,TRBV5-1,TGCGCCAGCAGCTGGACTAGCGGGAGGCTTATCTACGAGCAGTACTTC,CASSWTSGRLIYEQYF
-,TRBJ1-2,-,TRBV27,TGTGCCAGCAGTCCCTGGGGGGGCGGCTATGGCTACACCTTC,CASSPWGGGYGYTF
once,TRBJ1-3,-,TRBV9,TGTGCCAGCAACGCCGGGACTCTGAGCTCTGGAAACACCATATATTTT,CASNAGTLSSGNTIYF
-,TRBJ2-1,TRBD2,TRBV27,TGTGCCAGCATTAGGACTAGCGGGAGTGAATACAATGAGCAGTTCTTC,CASIRTSGSEYNEQFF
-,TRBJ2-1,TRBD2,TRBV29-1,TGCAGCGTTGTAGGGACTAGCGGGGACAATGAGCAGTTCTTC,CSVVGTSGDNEQFF
-,TRBJ2-7,TRBD1,TRBV4-1,TGCGCCAGCAGCCAACCTGGCCGGGACAGGGATTACGAGCAGTACTTC,CASSQPGRDRDYEQYF
-,TRBJ2-1,TRBD2,TRBV28,TGTGCCAGCAGTTTACTAGCGGGAGGGGCGAATGAGCAGTTCTTC,CASSLLAGGANEQFF
-,TRBJ2-1,TRBD2,TRBV28,TGTGCCAGCAGTTCCCCCGGGACTAGGGGTTACAATGAGCAGTTCTTC,CASSSPGTRGYNEQFF
-,TRBJ2-2,-,TRBV28,TGTGCCAGCAGTTTCGGCAGGGGAGCGATCGGGGAGCTGTTTTTT,CASSFGRGAIGELFF
-,TRBJ2-1,-,TRBV5-4,TGTGCCAGCAGCTTGGGTGGGACGCTCAATGAGCAGTTCTTC,CASSLGGTLNEQFF
-,TRBJ1-1,-,TRBV19,TGTGCCAGTAGGGAGTCTAGGGTGCGCACTGAAGCTTTCTTT,CASRESRVRTEAFF
-,TRBJ2-5,TRBD1,TRBV7-8,TGTGCCAGCAGCCCGACAGGGTTGGAGACCCAGTACTTC,CASSPTGLETQYF
-,TRBJ1-1,TRBD1,TRBV7-9,TGTGCCAGCAGCTGGGGTCTCGGGACAGGGGGCTTGAACACTGAAGCTTTCTTT,CASSWGLGTGGLNTEAFF
-,TRBJ2-1,TRBD2,TRBV6-5,TGTGCCAGCAGTCGACTAGCGGGAGGTTATGAGCAGTTCTTC,CASSRLAGGYEQFF
-,TRBJ2-7,-,TRBV7-2,TGTGCCACACGGTCAGCGGAGTCGTTGTACGAGCAGTACTTC,CATRSAESLYEQYF
-,TRBJ2-2,TRBD1,TRBV6-5,TGTGCCAGCAGTTACCGTCCCGACAGGGCCACCGGGGAGCTGTTTTTT,CASSYRPDRATGELFF
-,TRBJ1-2,-,TRBV19,TGTGCCAGTAGTCGAAACAGTGGATCTTACTATGGCTACACCTTC,CASSRNSGSYYGYTF
-,TRBJ2-7,-,TRBV2,TGTGCCAGCAGTGGACAGCGCTCCTACGAGCAGTACTTC,CASSGQRSYEQYF
-,TRBJ1-4,TRBD1,TRBV6-1,TGTGCCAGCGTAGGGGGCGATAGGGAAAAACTGTTTTTT,CASVGGDREKLFF
-,TRBJ2-1,TRBD2,TRBV28,TGTGCCAGCAGTTTAGGGGGACTAGCGGGAGGGTGGTATGAGCAGTTCTTC,CASSLGGLAGGWYEQFF
-,TRBJ1-1,-,TRBV6-5,TGTGCCAGCAGTAACACCCGGGCCACTAGGTCGGCTTTCTTT,CASSNTRATRSAFF
-,TRBJ2-1,-,TRBV11-3,TGTGCCAGCAGCTTAATCTCGGGCGAGCAGTTCTTC,CASSLISGEQFF
-,TRBJ2-5,-,TRBV7-2,TGTGCCAGCAGCTTAATGGCGCAAGAGACCCAGTACTTC,CASSLMAQETQYF
-,TRBJ2-7,TRBD1,TRBV12-5,TGTGCTAGTGGTTTGGCAGGGGGCGACGAGCAGTACTTC,CASGLAGGDEQYF
-,TRBJ2-5,TRBD2,TRBV10-1,TGCGCCAGCAGCCCCGGGGGGGCTACTTCAAGACCGTCTGAGACCCAGTACTTC,CASSPGGATSRPSETQYF
-,TRBJ2-1,TRBD2,TRBV10-3,TGTGCCATCAGCTTTAGCGGGAGAGGGAATGAGCAGTTCTTC,CAISFSGRGNEQFF
-,TRBJ2-4,-,TRBV19,TGTGCCAGTAGTATTCGGACAGAGGGTCCGATAGCCAAAAACATTCAGTACTTC,CASSIRTEGPIAKNIQYF
-,TRBJ1-4,-,TRBV2,TGTGCCAGCAGTGGGACCCGGGGTAATGAAAAACTGTTTTTT,CASSGTRGNEKLFF
-,TRBJ1-5,-,TRBV6-6,TGTGCCAGCAGTTTTGACCGCGCCGGCAATCAGCCCCAGCATTTT,CASSFDRAGNQPQHF